A single sample gave rise to the 26 T cell receptor beta chains below, sequenced in a study of blood T cells in healthy people across ages (dated by TCRdb to between 2015 and 2016). The library was built by means of 5' RACE. Sequencer: Illumina HiSeq 2500. The second PCR ran for roughly 7 to 11 cycles and used a J-beta primer mix along with a sample-barcoded 5' primer. Using fastp trimming at Q25 and MiXCR clonotype assembly, TCRdb reanalyzed the public sequencing data and kept in-frame beta chains. Each CDR3 protein appears once, grouped with its most common genes and DNA. This sample lists around 1,100,000 distinct CDR3 sequences; around two fifths were detected once. Roughly 14% of the sample belongs to the ten largest clones. Sequencing was performed on blood. Every receptor here comes from a man younger than 30 in good health.

The rearrangement joins TRBV7-2 to TRBJ2-1; 8 bases match TRBD2. V lost 2 bases and J lost 2; bases outside the gene matches: 8. Germline V lookup: CDR1 SGHTA, CDR2 FQGNSA. This CDR3 is 17 amino acids long. The CDR3 is CASSLIVERGTYNEQFF. Here the CDR3 DNA reads TGTGCCAGCAGCTTAATTGTGGAGCGGGGGACCTACAATGAGCAGTTCTTC.

The V and J genes are TRBV20-1 and TRBJ2-5; a weak D match, TRBD2 (6 bases). The germline gives CDR1 DFQATT, CDR2 SNEGSKA (reference sequence). The CDR3 covers 13 residues. Trimming left V 2 bases short and J 4 bases short, with 11 bases between. The CDR3 sequence: CSARRTNTETQYF. The CDR3 DNA reads TGCAGTGCTAGACGGACTAACACAGAGACCCAGTACTTC.

Points on this clonotype: One junction end disagrees with the germline gene, perhaps due to a read error. The chain uses TRBV27 and TRBJ1-2; D not resolved. Looked up from germline, CDR1 is MNHEY and CDR2 is SMNVEV (reference sequence). The CDR3 covers 15 residues. The CDR3 bases are TGTGCCAGCAGTCTCGCCCCCTCAGCTAACTGTGGCCACACCTTC. It specifies CASSLAPSANCGHTF.

This sequence joins TRBV9 and TRBJ1-1; 8 bases match TRBD1. With V trimmed by 4 bases and J by 12 bases, 17 bases remained unmatched. The CDR3 runs 15 residues. Germline CDR1 is SGDLS and CDR2 is YYNGEE. CDR3 DNA: TGTGCCAGCAGCCCCTATCGGGCAGGGGGCTCTTATCCTTTCTTT. Protein: CASSPYRAGGSYPFF.

This clonotype was detected a few times. CDR3 sequence reads: CASSLEGAQGTEQFF. CDR3 nucleotides: TGCGCCAGCAGCTTGGAGGGGGCACAGGGTACTGAGCAGTTCTTC. The chain employs TRBV5-1 and TRBJ2-1, with TRBD1 identical over 7 bases. After removal of 0 bases from V and 9 bases from J, the junction contained 9 bases not matched to a gene. Germline V gives CDR1 SGHRS, CDR2 YFSETQ. The CDR3 is made up of 15 amino acids.

This clonotype turned up a few times. The CDR3: CASSLNVFTDTQYF. The CDR3 DNA sequence: TGTGCCAGCAGCTTAAACGTTTTCACAGATACGCAGTATTTT. The chain is built from TRBV7-3 and TRBJ2-3; unclear D gene. Between the trimmed V and J ends, which lost 1 base and 2 bases, there was a span of 7 bases. There are 14 residues in the CDR3. CDR1 is SGHTA, CDR2 FQGTGA, per germline.

The chain couples TRBV5-1 to TRBJ2-1; 7 bases map to TRBD2. V dropped 3 bases and J dropped 8; count of bases not matched to a gene: 11. Germline loops: CDR1 SGHRS, CDR2 YFSETQ. This CDR3 spans 15 amino acids. CDR3 sequence reads: CASSSRVAGFDEQFF. The CDR3 region has the DNA TGCGCCAGCAGCTCTAGGGTAGCGGGTTTCGATGAGCAGTTCTTC. The full variable domain, its missing parts supplied by reference TRBV5-1 and TRBJ2-1, is KAGVTQTPRYLIKTRGQQVTLSCSPISGHRSVSWYQQTPGQGLQFLFEYFSETQRNKGNFPGRFSGRQFSNSRSEMNVSTLELGDSALYLCASSSRVAGFDEQFFGPGTRLTVL.

The V gene is TRBV9, the J gene TRBJ2-7; D remains ambiguous. Trimming shortened V by 10 bases and J by 7 bases, and 21 bases separated the two germline ends. The V gene's germline CDR1 is SGDLS and CDR2 YYNGEE. The CDR3 runs to 13 residues. The CDR3 protein is CAANRLVRDEQYF. The CDR3 nucleotides read TGTGCCGCCAACCGGCTAGTTAGGGATGAGCAGTACTTC.

This chain links TRBV29-1 with TRBJ2-7; D is undetermined. V was trimmed by 0 bases and J by 7 bases, leaving 22 bases between them. The CDR3 covers 16 residues. The germline CDR1 and CDR2 sequences are SQVTM and ANQGSEA. CDR3 in DNA: TGCAGCGTTGAAGATATAAGGGTTGCGGCCTACAATGAGCAGTACTTC. This translates into CSVEDIRVAAYNEQYF.

This clonotype was seen only a few times. J is TRBJ1-1 and V is TRBV6-2 or TRBV6-3; D gene unclear. Germline V CDR1 and CDR2: MNHEY, SVGEGT. V lost 7 bases, J lost 3 bases, and 15 bases lay in between. This CDR3 spans 14 amino acids. The CDR3 region is CASTSPPRDTEAFF. The CDR3, as DNA: TGTGCCAGCACCAGCCCCCCTAGGGACACTGAAGCTTTCTTT.

This clonotype appeared a few times. CDR3 region: CASSGAGTVYEKLFF. CDR3 nucleotide sequence: TGTGCCAGCAGTGGAGCCGGGACGGTCTATGAAAAACTGTTTTTT. The chain recombines TRBV2 with TRBJ1-4, with a tentative D call TRBD1 (5 bases). The CDR3 contains 15 residues. Germline V gene lookup returns CDR1 SNHLY and CDR2 FYNNEI. With 4 bases removed from V and 6 bases from J, the gap between germline ends came to 15 bases.

This clonotype was counted a few times. The genes are TRBV9 and TRBJ2-3; 9 bases agree with TRBD2. The length of the CDR3 is 14 residues. Germline V lookup: CDR1 SGDLS, CDR2 YYNGEE. The J segment lost 6 bases and the V segment lost 0 bases, leaving 2 bases of the junction unmatched. The CDR3 reads CASSVALAGDTQYF. The CDR3 region has the DNA TGTGCCAGCAGCGTAGCCCTAGCGGGGGATACGCAGTATTTT. The complete variable domain, with remaining parts taken from reference TRBV9 and TRBJ2-3, reads DSGVTQTPKHLITATGQRVTLRCSPRSGDLSVYWYQQSLDQGLQFLIQYYNGEERAKGNILERFSAQQFPDLHSELNLSSLELGDSALYFCASSVALAGDTQYFGPGTRLTVL.

In its sample, this clonotype was seen a few times. V is TRBV10-3 and J is TRBJ2-3; D call uncertain. Germline V CDR1 and CDR2: ENHRY, SYGVKD. The V gene lost 7 bases and the J gene lost 4 bases, with 12 bases spanning the gap. This CDR3 region has 13 residues. CDR3 in amino acids: CAIKGTKADTQYF. The DNA of the CDR3 is TGTGCCATCAAAGGCACAAAGGCAGATACGCAGTATTTT.

This chain joins TRBV4-3 and TRBJ2-1; 9 bases fit TRBD2. V trimming: 0 bases; J trimming: 0 bases; junction bases outside the gene matches: 3. CDR1 LGHNA and CDR2 YSLEER come from the germline V gene. The CDR3 loop spans 17 amino acids. The CDR3 DNA is TGCGCCAGCAGCCAAGATTGGCGGGGGGGCTCCTACAATGAGCAGTTCTTC. It encodes CASSQDWRGGSYNEQFF.

This clonotype turned up a few times. The chain carries TRBV20-1 and TRBJ2-7; 10 nucleotides line up with TRBD1. From germline, CDR1 is DFQATT and CDR2 SNEGSKA (reference sequence). With V trimmed by 6 bases and J by 2 bases, 4 bases remained unmatched. This CDR3 spans 13 amino acids. In nucleotides, the CDR3 is TGCAGTGCCAGGGACAGGGGCCCCTACGAGCAGTACTTC. Its protein is CSARDRGPYEQYF.

The chain has TRBV4-3 and TRBJ2-3; D might be TRBD1 (6 bases). The CDR3 consists of 16 residues. Trimming left V 0 bases short and J 4 bases short, with 14 bases between. The germline CDR1 and CDR2 sequences are LGHNA and YSLEER. The CDR3: CASSQDGQYNSDTQYF. The CDR3 nucleotides are TGCGCCAGCAGCCAAGATGGACAGTATAACTCAGATACGCAGTATTTT.

The rearrangement joins TRBV11-2 to TRBJ2-3, with TRBD2 matching 8 bases. The CDR3 has 17 residues. In germline, CDR1 is SGHAT, CDR2 FQNNGV. V trimming: 6 bases; J trimming: 4 bases; junction bases outside the gene matches: 15. CDR3 DNA sequence: TGTGCCAGCAGACCCACCTGGGGGGCGGGAGGTGCAGATACGCAGTATTTT. Translated: CASRPTWGAGGADTQYF.

The V call is TRBV4-2, the J call TRBJ1-5; possibly TRBD1 for D (5 bases). Germline assignment: CDR1 LGHNA and CDR2 YNFKEQ. V was cut by 4 bases and J by 4 bases, with 26 bases left in between. The CDR3 contains 19 residues. For the CDR3, the DNA is TGTGCCAGCAGCCCAAGTCATGACCCGTCTGGGGGACTTAATCAGCCCCAGCATTTT. It yields the protein CASSPSHDPSGGLNQPQHF.

This clonotype turned up a few times. The chain recombines TRBV7-2 with TRBJ2-3, with 7 bases fitting TRBD2. With V trimmed by 3 bases and J by 2 bases, 5 bases remained unmatched. The CDR3 contains 15 residues. Germline CDR1 and CDR2: SGHTA and FQGNSA. The CDR3 region has the DNA TGTGCCAGCAGCTTGGGGAGGGAACCCACAGATACGCAGTATTTT. Translating gives CASSLGREPTDTQYF. Together with reference TRBV7-2 and TRBJ2-3, the CDR3 gives the full variable domain: GAGVSQSPSNKVTEKGKDVELRCDPISGHTALYWYRQSLGQGLEFLIYFQGNSAPDKSGLPSDRFSAERTGGSVSTLTIQRTQQEDSAVYLCASSLGREPTDTQYFGPGTRLTVL.

J is TRBJ2-2 and V is TRBV9, with a tentative D call TRBD2 (5 bases). V was pared by 3 bases and J by 1 base, with 10 bases between. CDR1 SGDLS and CDR2 YYNGEE come from the germline V gene. This CDR3 is 15 amino acids long. The CDR3 DNA sequence: TGTGCCAGCAGCGGACGTGAGGGGAACACCGGGGAGCTGTTTTTT. The encoded protein is CASSGREGNTGELFF.

This clonotype has a handful of counts. The chain joins TRBV4-3 to TRBJ2-3; D is possibly TRBD1 (5 bases). The CDR3 contains 15 residues. CDR1 LGHNA and CDR2 YSLEER come from the germline V gene. Trimming took 3 bases from V and 4 from J, leaving 14 bases between them. CDR3 DNA sequence: TGCGCCAGCAGCCAGATGGGTGTGGGGCCAGATACGCAGTATTTT. This gives the protein CASSQMGVGPDTQYF.

CDR3 sequence: CACKASYNEQFF. The DNA of the CDR3 is TGTGCCTGCAAGGCCTCCTACAATGAGCAGTTCTTC. The rearrangement joins TRBV2 to TRBJ2-1; D gene unclear. This CDR3 region has 12 residues. Germline lookup yields CDR1 SNHLY and CDR2 FYNNEI. V lost 11 bases to trimming and J lost 0 bases, with 8 bases between them. Full variable domain (rest looked up from reference TRBV2 and TRBJ2-1): EPEVTQTPSHQVTQMGQEVILRCVPISNHLYFYWYRQILGQKVEFLVSFYNNEISEKSEIFDDQFSVERPDGSNFTLKIRSTKLEDSAMYFCACKASYNEQFFGPGTRLTVL.

The chain carries TRBV2 and TRBJ1-2; 11 positions match TRBD1. The junction had 10 bases not matched to a gene; V was cut back by 10 bases and J by 3 bases. Germline V CDR1 and CDR2: SNHLY, FYNNEI. The CDR3 covers 15 residues. The CDR3 spells CATAIRDRGDYGYTF. CDR3 sequence (DNA): TGTGCCACCGCCATACGGGACAGGGGGGACTATGGCTACACCTTC.

This CDR3 is CASSHGDSRAEAFF. The DNA of the CDR3 is TGTGCCAGCAGCCATGGGGACAGTAGGGCTGAAGCTTTCTTT. This chain connects TRBV3-1 to TRBJ1-1; 7 bases align to TRBD1. The CDR3 runs to 14 residues. V dropped 3 bases and J dropped 6; count of bases not matched to a gene: 7. Germline CDR1 reads LGHDT; CDR2 reads YNNKEL (reference sequence).

The V gene is TRBV12-3 or TRBV12-4, the J gene TRBJ2-1; a weak D match, TRBD1 (5 bases). This CDR3 contains 14 residues. Trimming took off 6 bases at V and 6 bases at J, with 15 bases between the two ends. The CDR3 reads CASSSPQGSNEQFF. CDR3 nucleotide sequence: TGTGCCAGCAGCTCCCCTCAGGGATCCAATGAGCAGTTCTTC.

This chain uses TRBV7-9 with TRBJ1-6; 7 bases are a match to TRBD1. V was pared by 7 bases and J by 5 bases, with 8 bases of the junction left unmatched. CDR1 and CDR2 (germline): SEHNR, FQNEAQ (reference sequence). This CDR3 has 15 residues. The CDR3 spells CASTSKGAHNSPLHF. The CDR3 coding sequence is TGTGCCAGCACCTCCAAGGGGGCCCATAATTCACCCCTCCACTTT.